This T cell receptor beta chain came from a study of shared clonotypes between healthy human individuals (dated by TCRdb to 2018 to 2020). For the wider study: Two women and three men aged 18 to 49 years were included in the cohort. For each donor, three plates each were used for CD4 naive and CD4 memory, two plates were used for CD8 naive, and one plate was used for CD8 memory. The study deeply sequenced blood TCR repertoires of several healthy adults to estimate repertoire size and the extent of clonotype sharing between individuals. To increase sequencing depth and limit assay-specific biases, different laboratories used diverse techniques to prepare libraries and sequence TCR repertoires. Leukapheresis yielded between about 0.9 and 9.5 billion PBMCs per donor. The investigation overall reported the following: When several donors were compared, the shared fraction of clonotypes was roughly 4.8% for naive CD4, around 4% for naive CD8, more than 2% for memory CD4, and less than 0.45% for memory CD8. Clonotypes shared by all four sorted-subset donors showed higher generation probabilities than non-shared clonotypes. The small number of donors limited the genetic and exposure-history diversity represented. Sampling was restricted to blood, and TCR repertoires in tissues likely differ from the TCR repertoires found in blood. Based on pairwise subsampling, the degree of clonotype sharing among donors was expected to be affected by sequencing depth. Estimated clonotype richness was generally larger for naive than for memory subsets. Rarefaction of sorted-subset datasets indicated incomplete sequencing despite the large sequencing depth.

A remark on this clone: The clone's antigen remains unknown. Per-nucleotide qualities are absent, and no much larger clonotype sits a single base away. Other DNA sequences from this sample encode an identical CDR3 as well.

Based on the germline V gene, the CDR1 and CDR2 sequences are ENHRY and SYGVKD. Trimming costs V 7 bases and J 0 bases, and their ends lie 7 bases apart. The CDR3 starts with the cysteine, ends with the phenylalanine, and has 13 residues. Only the CDR3 part of the read is kept: 39 bases, read in frame from the first base. Using the deep immunoSEQ assay, multiplex PCR amplified TCR CDR3 regions from genomic DNA. Genomic DNA extracted from each cell subset was distributed evenly over all wells of several immunoSEQ 96-well plates, and each plate served as one replicate. Each replicate PCR for sorted subsets received 150 to 250 ng genomic DNA, equal to 30,000 or so T cell genomes. The purified libraries were quantified using a Qubit 3.0 fluorometer, sized with a Bioanalyzer 2100, and then quantified again using the KAPA Library Quantification kit. Every immunoSEQ 96-well plate was sequenced on a dedicated single-read 150-cycle Illumina NextSeq 550 flow cell. In the authors' own workflow: Because the immunoSEQ output included only junctional sequences and no quality scores, the filtering could not be the same as the filtering used for full-length reads. Sequences were annotated with PyIR, a Python wrapper for IgBLAST v1.9, using IMGT germline references to assign V/J genes and CDR3. Reads with weak V/J assignments (E-value above 1e-6), missing CDR3, stop codons, out-of-frame junctions, or ambiguous translated residues were removed. A V3J clonotype was defined by an identical inferred V gene, J gene, and CDR3 amino acid sequence. Percentage overlap between repertoires was calculated by dividing the number of shared unique clonotypes by the size of the smaller repertoire. Three approaches were used to assess repertoire richness: RTK rarefaction, the Chao1 estimator, and Recon v2.1 estimates of unobserved clonotypes. OLGA was used to compute generation probabilities for all TCRbeta clonotypes that the gDNA method yielded from a few donors. TCRdb's version of the immuneACCESS table is confined to in-frame rearrangements and falls short of the full clone set. An unresolved V gene accounts for under half of the shortfall where checked; the remainder is of unknown origin. The D gene and trimming were derived from the DNA, and the V and J assignments and clone size from that table. In this sample the table shows 2 million to 2.5 million clones, 85% to 95% of which occur a single time. The ten largest clones take up 0.39% of the sample.

The donors were healthy, HIV-negative adults who had no recently reported acute infections or vaccinations. Every donor was a Caucasian adult living in Nashville, Tennessee, USA. CD4+ T cells were enriched through magnetic negative selection, after which naive cells were positively selected on CD45RA and the remaining negative fraction served as the memory subset. Blood was obtained by leukapheresis, after which PBMCs were separated by Ficoll-Histopaque density gradient centrifugation and cryopreserved in liquid nitrogen vapor phase. Analytical flow cytometry was used to check the purity and quantity of every magnetically sorted T cell population. Each sorted fraction had its genomic DNA isolated and then quantified by UV absorbance on a Nanodrop 2000c.

The source is a man between 18 and 29 years old in good health. Some clones in this sample may be carry-over from other donors' samples. The rearrangement joined TRBV10-3 to TRBJ1-5, with no D gene named confidently. The specimen sequenced was naive CD4+ T cells from PBMCs. In light of the paper, this sample's cell subset or site label describes: CD45RA+ positively selected. The sequence in DNA is TGTGCCATCACCGGAGATAGCAATCAGCCCCAGCATTTT. Translation gives CAITGDSNQPQHF.